This is a list of T cell receptor beta chains from one sample in a study of T cells in Graves' hyperthyroidism and ophthalmopathy. TCRdb recomputed calls from the multiplex PCR reads with MiXCR, one row per CDR3 protein. The table has a few hundred thousand distinct CDR3 sequences, about 45% seen once; the top ten hold about 7.8%. The sample was peripheral blood or thyroid tissue (not recorded which). The receptors originated from a young woman with Graves' hyperthyroidism. The CDR3 runs from the conserved cysteine through the conserved F or W. A D gene is named only where the DNA matches it firmly. Some rows mark clone size as missing; the rest say once, few, many or name a class of expanded clone.

j_call clone_size v_call d_call cdr3_aa cdr3_nt
TRBJ1-1 NA TRBV14 NA CASSHFLTDDTEAFF TGTGCCAGCAGCCATTTCTTGACAGATGACACTGAAGCTTTCTTT
TRBJ2-7 NA TRBV12-3/TRBV12-4 NA CASSPLREGCEQYF TGTGCCAGCAGTCCCCTGCGGGAAGGCTGCGAGCAGTACTTC
TRBJ2-1 NA TRBV10-3 NA CAISNKSYNEQFF TGTGCCATCAGTAACAAATCCTACAATGAGCAGTTCTTC
TRBJ1-6 many TRBV20-1 NA CSARGGGTNSPLHF TGCAGTGCTAGAGGCGGGGGTACTAATTCACCCCTCCACTTT
TRBJ2-1 NA TRBV24-1 NA CATSDLGVGGREQFF TGTGCCACCAGTGATTTGGGCGTGGGGGGCCGTGAGCAGTTCTTC
TRBJ2-7 many TRBV27 TRBD1 CASSLSGTGLDEQYF TGTGCCAGCAGTTTATCCGGGACAGGCCTTGACGAGCAGTACTTC
TRBJ2-7 many TRBV2 NA CASSPWSYEQYF TGTGCCAGCAGTCCCTGGTCCTACGAGCAGTACTTC
TRBJ2-2 NA TRBV9 NA CASSVGGGYAGELFF TGTGCCAGCAGCGTAGGAGGGGGGTACGCCGGGGAGCTGTTTTTT
TRBJ1-3 many TRBV4-3 NA CASSQERGAGGNTIYF TGCGCCAGCAGCCAAGAACGTGGGGCCGGAGGAAACACCATATATTTT
TRBJ2-3 NA TRBV7-2 NA CASSLVRSFTDTQYF TGTGCCAGCAGCTTAGTACGGTCCTTCACAGATACGCAGTATTTT
TRBJ1-1 many TRBV5-8 NA CASSLGRGGGTEAFF TGTGCCAGCAGCTTGGGGAGGGGAGGGGGGACTGAAGCTTTCTTT
TRBJ2-3 few TRBV7-6 TRBD2 CASSFATSGSEADTQYF TGTGCCAGCAGCTTCGCGACTAGCGGGAGTGAGGCAGATACGCAGTATTTT
TRBJ2-2 many TRBV9 NA CASSVDQNTGELFF TGTGCCAGCAGCGTCGACCAGAACACCGGGGAGCTGTTTTTT
TRBJ2-1 few TRBV2 TRBD2 CASRPLAGGPNEQFF TGTGCCAGCAGGCCACTAGCGGGAGGGCCAAATGAGCAGTTCTTC
TRBJ1-4 many TRBV9 TRBD1 CASSATGGNNEKLFF TGTGCCAGCAGCGCCACAGGGGGAAATAATGAAAAACTGTTTTTT
TRBJ2-3 NA TRBV15 TRBD2 CATSRPSGRYDTQYF TGTGCCACCAGCAGACCTAGCGGGAGGTACGATACGCAGTATTTT
TRBJ2-7 NA TRBV19 TRBD1 CASSIGDRGYEQYF TGTGCCAGTAGTATCGGGGACAGGGGTTACGAGCAGTACTTC
TRBJ1-6 NA TRBV5-1 TRBD1 CASSRVTGGNNSPLHF TGCGCCAGCAGCCGTGTGACAGGGGGCAATAATTCACCCCTCCACTTT
TRBJ1-1 NA TRBV7-2 NA CASSSGTRAFF TGTGCCAGCAGCTCAGGGACACGGGCTTTCTTT
TRBJ2-5 many TRBV29-1 NA CSVRGARETQYF TGCAGCGTTCGCGGAGCCCGAGAGACCCAGTACTTC
TRBJ2-2 NA TRBV9 NA CASSSTNTGELLF TGTGCCAGCAGCAGCACGAACACCGGGGAGCTGCTTTTT
TRBJ2-3 few TRBV19 TRBD2 CASSRTSPDTQYF TGTGCCAGTAGTAGGACTAGCCCAGATACGCAGTATTTT
TRBJ2-1 NA TRBV2 TRBD2 CAGAGGRGDEQFF TGTGCAGGGGCCGGTGGGAGGGGCGATGAGCAGTTCTTC
TRBJ2-2 NA TRBV7-9 NA CASSLAQGCTGELFF TGTGCCAGCAGCTTAGCCCAGGGGTGCACCGGGGAGCTGTTTTTT
TRBJ2-6 NA TRBV7-9 NA CASSDQTGPAGANVLTF TGTGCCAGCAGCGACCAAACAGGTCCCGCGGGGGCCAACGTCCTGACTTTC
TRBJ2-5 NA TRBV7-2 NA CASSWVPSF TGTGCCAGCAGCTGGGTCCCATCCTTC
TRBJ1-5 NA TRBV29-1 TRBD1 CSSPGTGGQPQHF TGCAGCTCACCCGGGACAGGGGGGCAGCCCCAGCATTTT
TRBJ1-4 many TRBV5-1 NA CASSLDATNEKLFF TGCGCCAGCAGCCTCGATGCAACTAATGAAAAACTGTTTTTT
TRBJ1-2 NA TRBV5-1 NA CASSLGLQNAHGYTF TGCGCCAGCAGCTTGGGTCTGCAGAACGCACATGGCTACACCTTC
TRBJ2-7 NA TRBV7-2 NA CASTPAGYEQYF TGTGCTAGCACCCCGGCGGGATACGAGCAGTACTTC
TRBJ2-5 many TRBV5-4 NA CASSLTRGSVETQYF TGTGCCAGCAGCTTGACGAGGGGGTCAGTCGAGACCCAGTACTTC
TRBJ2-7 NA TRBV12-3/TRBV12-4 TRBD1 CASSSGTGQYEQYF TGTGCCAGCAGTTCCGGGACAGGGCAGTACGAGCAGTACTTC
TRBJ1-2 NA TRBV2 TRBD1 CASSETAGGYGYTF TGTGCCAGCAGTGAAACGGCAGGGGGCTATGGCTACACCTTC
TRBJ2-2 many TRBV25-1 NA CASSEQDTGELFF TGTGCCAGCAGTGAACAGGACACCGGGGAGCTGTTTTTT
TRBJ2-2 NA TRBV18 NA CASSPGGLNTGELFF TGTGCCAGCTCACCAGGGGGGCTGAACACCGGGGAGCTGTTTTTT
TRBJ1-6 NA TRBV3-1 NA CASSPRGGSPLHF TGTGCCAGCAGCCCCAGGGGCGGATCACCCCTCCACTTT
TRBJ2-5 many TRBV24-1 TRBD2 CATSDRLAGGPETQYF TGTGCCACCAGTGATCGACTAGCGGGAGGGCCTGAGACCCAGTACTTC
TRBJ2-6 NA TRBV19 TRBD1 CAGETGVQSGANVLAF TGTGCCGGGGAGACAGGGGTCCAATCTGGGGCCAACGTCCTGGCTTTC
TRBJ1-5 once TRBV2 NA CASSPAAPGPNQPQHF TGTGCCAGCTCACCCGCCGCGCCGGGACCCAATCAGCCCCAGCATTTT
TRBJ2-2 NA TRBV20-1 NA CSARAVSGELFF TGCAGTGCTAGAGCCGTTAGCGGGGAGCTGTTTTTT
TRBJ2-7 many TRBV4-2 TRBD2 CASSPWTSGASYEQYF TGTGCCAGCAGCCCCTGGACTAGCGGGGCTTCCTACGAGCAGTACTTC
TRBJ2-2 many TRBV29-1 NA CSAPRGTGELFF TGCAGCGCCCCCCGGGGGACCGGGGAGCTGTTTTTT
TRBJ2-6 many TRBV29-1 NA CSVEEGGNSGANVLTF TGCAGCGTTGAGGAAGGGGGGAACTCTGGGGCCAACGTCCTGACTTTC
TRBJ2-1 few TRBV7-9 TRBD2 CAGGLAGVFNEQFF TGTGCCGGAGGGCTAGCGGGAGTATTCAATGAGCAGTTCTTC
TRBJ1-2 NA TRBV30 NA CAWMLGRTLRAGGYTF TGTGCCTGGATGTTGGGAAGGACTTTAAGGGCTGGTGGCTACACCTTC
TRBJ1-2 many TRBV20-1 NA CSARQANYGYTF TGCAGTGCTAGACAGGCTAACTATGGCTACACCTTC
TRBJ2-1 many TRBV7-2 TRBD2 CASGLAGAFDEQFF TGTGCCAGCGGACTAGCGGGAGCTTTCGATGAGCAGTTCTTC
TRBJ1-1 few TRBV7-9 NA CASSLGVVREGSKTEAFF TGTGCCAGCAGCCTGGGGGTCGTGAGGGAAGGTAGTAAAACTGAAGCTTTCTTT
TRBJ1-5 NA TRBV20-1 NA CSASNTTGRDNQPQHF TGCAGTGCTAGCAACACTACAGGGAGAGACAATCAGCCCCAGCATTTT
TRBJ1-1 many TRBV5-1 NA CASSLSGVANTEAFF TGCGCCAGCAGCTTGAGCGGGGTTGCGAACACTGAAGCTTTCTTT
TRBJ2-7 NA TRBV15 NA CATSSLQASYEQYF TGTGCCACCAGCAGTTTACAGGCATCCTACGAGCAGTACTTC